A selection of T cell receptor beta chains follows, all from one sample in a study of CD8 T cells in Susac syndrome. Via MiXCR, TCRdb re-called the immunoSEQ multiplex PCR reads, giving one row per CDR3 protein. The data contain about 190,000 distinct CDR3 sequences, around 95% of them seen just once; the ten biggest clones take up 0.098%. The material sequenced was CD4+ T cells from PBMCs. The receptors shown here come from a human donor with Susac syndrome. Each CDR3 is given with its conserved first and last residue. The D gene is left open where the match is weak. Only part of the rows carry a size: once, few, many, or a class if the clone is expanded.

V,D,J,size,DNA,CDR3
TRBV7-8,NA,TRBJ2-6,NA,TGTGCCAGCAGCTCCCTCGGACCCGGGGCCAACGTCCTGACTTTC,CASSSLGPGANVLTF
TRBV6-6,NA,TRBJ2-7,once,TGTGCCAGCAGCCAGTCTGCTTACGAGCAGTACTTC,CASSQSAYEQYF
TRBV30,NA,TRBJ2-6,NA,TGTGCCTGGAGTGTACTGGCCTCGGGGGCCAACGTCCTGACTTTC,CAWSVLASGANVLTF
TRBV20-1,NA,TRBJ1-4,NA,TGCAGTGCTAGAGATTGGGAAACAACTAATGAAAAACTGTTTTTT,CSARDWETTNEKLFF
TRBV20-1,NA,TRBJ2-2,NA,TGCAGTGCTATCCTTGCGGGTATGCTAGCCGGGGAGCTGTTTTTT,CSAILAGMLAGELFF
TRBV20-1,TRBD2,TRBJ2-5,NA,TGCAGTGCCGGACTAGCGGGGGTCTCAATGTGGGAGACCCAGTACTTC,CSAGLAGVSMWETQYF
TRBV20-1,TRBD1,TRBJ2-7,NA,TGCAGTGCACATAGGACAGGGCTACACGAGCAGTACTTC,CSAHRTGLHEQYF
TRBV29-1,TRBD1,TRBJ1-1,NA,TGCAGCGCCCCGACAGGGTATGATAGCGGCACTGAAGCTTTCTTT,CSAPTGYDSGTEAFF
TRBV25-1,NA,TRBJ1-2,NA,TGTGCCAGCACCCATCGGGGGGAATGGGGCTACACCTTC,CASTHRGEWGYTF
TRBV7-8,NA,TRBJ2-7,NA,TGTGCCAGCAGCTTCTCGGCTCAGGGTTCAGCCGAGCAGTACTTC,CASSFSAQGSAEQYF
TRBV12-3/TRBV12-4,NA,TRBJ2-5,NA,TGTGCCAGCAGGAGAGACACGGAAGAGACCCAGTACTTC,CASRRDTEETQYF
TRBV27,NA,TRBJ1-4,NA,TGTGCCAGCAGTCCCCAGGGGAGTGGGATTGAAAAACTGTTTTTT,CASSPQGSGIEKLFF
TRBV19,TRBD1,TRBJ1-2,NA,TGTGCCAGTAGGAGGGACAGGGTGAATGGCTACACCTTC,CASRRDRVNGYTF
TRBV4-2,NA,TRBJ1-4,NA,TGTGCCAGCAGCCAAGATATGGGGGGTGAAAAACTGTTTTTT,CASSQDMGGEKLFF
TRBV29-1,NA,TRBJ1-1,NA,TGCAGCGTTGAGAGCCAGGGGTTTCACACTGAAGCTTTCTTT,CSVESQGFHTEAFF
TRBV25-1,TRBD2,TRBJ2-5,NA,TGTGCCAGCACACTAGCGGGGGGGGCACAGACCCAGTACTTC,CASTLAGGAQTQYF
TRBV12-3/TRBV12-4,NA,TRBJ1-5,NA,TGTGCCAGCATGTGGAACACGGGGACTCAGCCCCAGCATTTT,CASMWNTGTQPQHF
TRBV3-1,NA,TRBJ2-3,NA,TGTGCCAGCAGCCAGGTTAGAAGGTACCCAGATACGCAGTATTTT,CASSQVRRYPDTQYF
TRBV30,TRBD1,TRBJ1-1,NA,TGTGCCTGGCAGAACGAATGGACAGGGCGAGCTTTCTTT,CAWQNEWTGRAFF
TRBV29-1,NA,TRBJ2-7,NA,TGCAGCGTGGGGGCTGGGGGAAGCTCCTACGAGCAGTACTTC,CSVGAGGSSYEQYF
TRBV6-5,NA,TRBJ2-7,NA,TGTGCCAGCAGTGGGACGGCTACCTACGAGCAGTACTTC,CASSGTATYEQYF
TRBV6-2/TRBV6-3,NA,TRBJ2-3,NA,TGTGCCAGCAGTTACTCTGCGCGGGAAGGGACAGATACGCAGTATTTT,CASSYSAREGTDTQYF
TRBV14,NA,TRBJ1-5,NA,TGTGCCAGCAGCCATCCAGACAGCTTGAATCAGCCCCAGCATTTT,CASSHPDSLNQPQHF
TRBV5-1,NA,TRBJ2-4,once,TGCGCCAGCAGCAACACGGGACTGGGAGGAGACATTCAGTACTTC,CASSNTGLGGDIQYF
TRBV20-1,TRBD1,TRBJ1-5,NA,TGCAGTGCTAGAGCGACAGGGGGCGATCAGCCCCAGCATTTT,CSARATGGDQPQHF
TRBV6-6,NA,TRBJ1-5,NA,TGTGCCAGCAGACTAAGCAGCAATCAGCCCCAGCATTTT,CASRLSSNQPQHF
TRBV27,NA,TRBJ2-3,NA,TGTGCCAGCAGTGCTATGATCCTGGATACGCAGTATTTT,CASSAMILDTQYF
TRBV30,NA,TRBJ2-4,NA,TGTGCCACGGGGGTCCCGCTAGCCAAAAACATTCAGTACTTC,CATGVPLAKNIQYF
TRBV2,NA,TRBJ1-3,NA,TGTGCCAGCAGTTATACAGGGTCTGGAAACACCATATATTTT,CASSYTGSGNTIYF
TRBV20-1,NA,TRBJ1-3,NA,TGCAGTGCTTTCCCGGTTCGGACCCGACGGGGAAACACCATATATTTT,CSAFPVRTRRGNTIYF
TRBV28,NA,TRBJ1-1,NA,TGTGCCAGCAACCCGACAGGCGAGGACACTGAAGCTTTCTTT,CASNPTGEDTEAFF
TRBV18,NA,TRBJ1-6,NA,TGTGCCAGCTCACTGGGGGATTCACCCCTCCACTTT,CASSLGDSPLHF
TRBV29-1,NA,TRBJ1-1,NA,TGCAGCGTTGTGTCTTGGCCTGAAGCTTTCTTT,CSVVSWPEAFF
TRBV29-1,TRBD2,TRBJ2-3,NA,TGCAGCGTAAGGGGACTAGCGGGGGGGAGCACAGATACGCAGTATTTT,CSVRGLAGGSTDTQYF
TRBV3-1,NA,TRBJ1-1,NA,TGTGCCAGCAGCCATCGGGGCCCAGGGGAGGGGACTGAAGCTTTCTTT,CASSHRGPGEGTEAFF
TRBV28,TRBD2,TRBJ2-3,NA,TGTGCCAGCAGCCCTCCACTAGCGGGGGGGATAGATACGCAGTATTTT,CASSPPLAGGIDTQYF
TRBV25-1,TRBD1,TRBJ2-7,once,TGTGCCAGCAGTGTTGACAGGGTCCCCTACGAGCAGTACTTC,CASSVDRVPYEQYF